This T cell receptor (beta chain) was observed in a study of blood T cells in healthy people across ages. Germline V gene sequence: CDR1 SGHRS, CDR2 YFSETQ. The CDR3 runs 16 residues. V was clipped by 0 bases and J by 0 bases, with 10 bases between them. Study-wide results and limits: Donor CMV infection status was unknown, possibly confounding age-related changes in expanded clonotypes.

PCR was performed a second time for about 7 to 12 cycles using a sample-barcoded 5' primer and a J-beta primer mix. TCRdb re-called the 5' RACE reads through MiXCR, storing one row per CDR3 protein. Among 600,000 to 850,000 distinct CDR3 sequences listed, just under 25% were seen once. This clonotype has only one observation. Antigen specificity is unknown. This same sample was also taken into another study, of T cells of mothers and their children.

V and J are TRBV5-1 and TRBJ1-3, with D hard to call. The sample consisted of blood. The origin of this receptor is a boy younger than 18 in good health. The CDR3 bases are TGCGCCAGCAGCTTGGTTTCGCACAACTCTGGAAACACCATATATTTT. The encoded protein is CASSLVSHNSGNTIYF.